The 5 T cell receptor beta chains reported below all come from one sample, sequenced in a study of cytotoxic CD8 clonotypes in ibrutinib-treated CLL. This table comes from immunoSEQ multiplex PCR, and its TCRdb copy is limited to in-frame clones, with some not included. Among more than 150,000 clones listed, approximately 72% were seen once. Sequences were derived from PBMCs, sampled after 24 months of ibrutinib treatment. The receptors were sampled from a human donor with chronic lymphocytic leukemia.

This clone was seen once. The chain is built from TRBV29-1 and TRBJ2-5; D possibly uses TRBD1 or TRBD2 (5 bases each). Germline V gene lookup returns CDR1 SQVTM and CDR2 ANQGSEA. The CDR3 sequence is 14 residues long. V was shortened by 6 bases and J by 2 bases, with 16 bases between the two germline ends. The CDR3 nucleotides read TGCAGCGTAGCGCTCGGGACCGCACAAGAGACCCAGTACTTC. Protein sequence: CSVALGTAQETQYF.

The chain joins TRBV19 to TRBJ1-4; no clear D gene. The germline V gene has CDR1 LNHDA and CDR2 SQIVND (reference sequence). The V end was cut by 4 bases, the J end by 4 bases, with 7 bases between. CDR3 length equals 13 residues. The CDR3 loop reads CASSNQDNEKLFF. The DNA of the CDR3 is TGTGCCAGTAGTAATCAGGATAATGAAAAACTGTTTTTT.

This chain links TRBV6-5 with TRBJ2-5; TRBD2 aligns across 10 bases. After removal of 7 bases from V and 5 bases from J, the junction contained 10 bases not matched to a gene. The CDR3 extends over 15 amino acids. In germline, CDR1 is MNHEY, CDR2 SVGAGI. The CDR3, as DNA: TGTGCCAGCAATTTAGGAGCGGGAGGGTTTGAGACCCAGTACTTC. This gives the protein CASNLGAGGFETQYF.

The chain couples TRBV18 to TRBJ2-7; TRBD2 is a possible D gene (6 bases). Looked up from germline, CDR1 is KGHSH and CDR2 is LQKENI. V was cut by 0 bases and J by 6 bases, with 15 bases left in between. The CDR3 covers 15 residues. The CDR3, as DNA: TGTGCCAGCTCACCACCTTCGCTAGCGAGGGCCGAGCAGTACTTC. It encodes CASSPPSLARAEQYF.

V gene TRBV7-2 combines with J gene TRBJ2-2; D may be TRBD2 (5 bases). Germline values: CDR1 SGHTA, CDR2 FQGNSA. The CDR3 spans 13 residues. The V end lost 5 bases, the J end lost 8 bases, and 12 bases lay between the germline ends. CDR3 bases: TGTGCCAGCAGCCAACGGGGAACTGGGGAGCTGTTTTTT. Translated, it gives CASSQRGTGELFF.